This T cell receptor (beta chain) was sequenced during a study of blood T cell repertoires in COVID-19. Background on the study: Samples came from the United States, Italy and Spain, spanning acute and convalescent COVID-19. From T cells, B-cell-depleted T cells, or PBMCs came the material, which was cDNA or gDNA.

Each participant's cohort was designated according to participant-reported clinical history. V dropped 0 bases and J dropped 9; count of bases not matched to a gene: 8. Germline V gene lookup returns CDR1 MRHNA and CDR2 SNTAGT. This CDR3 is built from 15 residues. Per the authors' pipeline: By means of reference gene primer amplification, nucleated cell counts were estimated. Profiled with immunoSEQ multiplex PCR; TCRdb holds only in-frame clones, not every one. The V and J calls and clone size are taken from that table; D and trimming were inferred from the DNA. The sample gives over 130,000 clones, approximately 84% of which show up once; 1.5% to 2% is in the top ten.

The receptor comes from a woman aged 18-29 years who had been exposed to COVID-19. The sequenced sample was PBMCs or T cells enriched from blood (not recorded which). The chain is built from TRBV6-4 and TRBJ2-1, with TRBD2 identical over 7 bases. CDR3: CASSDSAGEGGEQFF. The CDR3, as DNA: TGTGCCAGCAGTGACTCTGCGGGAGAAGGTGGTGAGCAGTTCTTC.